One and the same sample provided the 14 T cell receptor beta chains below, sequenced in a study of T cell repertoires in cytomegalovirus infection. TCRdb independently ran MiXCR on the reads; one entry per CDR3 protein. The table records some 180,000 distinct CDR3 sequences, roughly 9.8% of them present only once. The sequenced sample consisted of PBMCs. These receptors all stem from a human donor in good health (CMV status not recorded). Some clones in this sample may be carry-over from other donors' samples.

On this clonotype itself: This could be a read error, since a much larger clone is one nucleotide away. The chain links TRBV11-3 to TRBJ2-1, with D unclear. CDR1 is SGHNT, CDR2 YENEEA, per germline. V lost 5 bases and J lost 5, with 13 bases in between. The CDR3 covers 14 residues. The CDR3 spells CASSPSTFHNEQFF. The CDR3 nucleotides read TGTGCCAGCAGCCCGTCGACTTTCCACAATGAGCAGTTCTTC.

This clonotype has at least ten counts. The rearrangement joins TRBV7-8 to TRBJ1-1; no definite D call. V lost 3 bases and J lost 5, with 16 bases in between. The CDR3 sequence is 15 residues long. Germline assignment: CDR1 SGHVS and CDR2 FQNEAQ. CDR3 amino acids: CASSFSERVVTEAFF. In DNA, the CDR3 is TGTGCCAGCAGCTTCTCGGAAAGGGTCGTAACTGAAGCTTTCTTT.

The CDR3 here is CARSSGRVLFSEQFF. The CDR3 DNA reads as TGTGCCAGGTCTAGCGGGAGGGTTTTGTTTAGTGAGCAGTTCTTC. The chain couples TRBV2 to TRBJ2-1; 12 bases map to TRBD2. Trimming at V came to 9 bases and at J to 9 bases, leaving 12 bases not matched to a gene. This CDR3 is built from 15 residues. CDR1 SNHLY and CDR2 FYNNEI come from the germline V gene. Full variable domain (outside the CDR3, taken from reference TRBV2 and TRBJ2-1): EPEVTQTPSHQVTQMGQEVILRCVPISNHLYFYWYRQILGQKVEFLVSFYNNEISEKSEIFDDQFSVERPDGSNFTLKIRSTKLEDSAMYFCARSSGRVLFSEQFFGPGTRLTVL.

This clonotype came up many times. The chain recombines TRBV7-8 with TRBJ2-6; weak D call: TRBD2 (7 bases). This CDR3 has 16 amino acids. Between the trimmed V and J ends, which lost 3 bases and 2 bases, there was a span of 11 bases. Germline values: CDR1 SGHVS, CDR2 FQNEAQ. The CDR3 region is CASSFLGGAGANVLTF. The CDR3 DNA reads TGTGCCAGCAGCTTCTTAGGGGGGGCTGGGGCCAACGTCCTGACTTTC.

The chain links TRBV15 to TRBJ2-7, with 14 bases that match TRBD2. The V segment lost 3 bases and the J segment 5 bases; nucleotides outside the gene matches: 3. Germline V CDR1 and CDR2: LNHNV, YYDKDF (reference sequence). CDR3 length: 15 residues. The CDR3 region is CATSRTSGGGHEQYF. The DNA for the CDR3 is TGTGCCACCAGCAGGACTAGCGGGGGGGGGCACGAGCAGTACTTC.

This clonotype has a handful of counts. The V gene is TRBV28, the J gene TRBJ1-2, with D hard to call. The CDR3 spans 13 residues. V was cut by 5 bases and J by 6 bases, with 13 bases left in between. The V gene's germline CDR1 is MDHEN and CDR2 SYDVKM. This CDR3 is CASSDRAPNGYTF. The CDR3 DNA reads as TGTGCCAGCAGTGACCGGGCCCCTAATGGCTACACCTTC.

This clonotype was counted many times. The gene calls are TRBV11-1 and TRBJ1-6, with 7 bases lining up with TRBD1. The V and J ends lost 5 bases and 2 bases, in that order; junction bases with no gene match: 9. CDR1 and CDR2 from the germline V gene are SGHAT and FQDESV (reference sequence). The CDR3 covers 17 residues. CDR3 DNA: TGTGCCAGCAGCCGAAACGCGGACAGGACCTATAATTCACCCCTCCACTTT. Protein product: CASSRNADRTYNSPLHF.

The sample holds a few counts of this clonotype. This chain links TRBV7-2 with TRBJ2-4, with D unresolved. V dropped 0 bases and J dropped 0 bases, with 9 bases sitting between them. CDR1 is SGHTA and CDR2 is FQGNSA in the germline V gene. The CDR3 contains 16 residues. Written as DNA, the CDR3 is TGTGCCAGCAGCTTAGCAAATCCTCTAGCCAAAAACATTCAGTACTTC. This sequence encodes CASSLANPLAKNIQYF.

This chain links TRBV7-9 with TRBJ2-2, with a possible D match to TRBD1 (6 bases). V shed 5 bases and J shed 3 bases, with 13 bases lying between them. The germline V gene encodes CDR1 SEHNR and CDR2 FQNEAQ (reference sequence). The CDR3 has 15 residues. The CDR3 DNA reads TGTGCCAGCAGCCACGGACAGTCCGACACCGGGGAGCTGTTTTTT. This translates into CASSHGQSDTGELFF.

This clonotype was picked up a small number of times. The chain uses TRBV7-6 and TRBJ1-5, with D unresolved. Germline loops: CDR1 SGHVS, CDR2 FNYEAQ. Trimming stripped 5 bases from V and 4 bases from J, with 9 bases between. The CDR3 is 13 residues long. The CDR3 sequence is CASSRSSNQPQHF. CDR3 nucleotides: TGTGCCAGCAGCCGGTCTTCTAATCAGCCCCAGCATTTT. Full variable domain (rest looked up from reference TRBV7-6 and TRBJ1-5): GAGVSQSPRYKVTKRGQDVALRCDPISGHVSLYWYRQALGQGPEFLTYFNYEAQQDKSGLPNDRFSAERPEGSISTLTIQRTEQRDSAMYRCASSRSSNQPQHFGDGTRLSIL.

In this sample, this clonotype turned up a few times. The chain recombines TRBV20-1 with TRBJ2-5, with 8 positions matching TRBD1. The CDR3 length is 14 residues. The trim removed 0 bases at V and 7 bases at J, leaving 7 bases unmatched. In germline, CDR1 is DFQATT, CDR2 SNEGSKA (reference sequence). CDR3 protein: CSARDRGLDRTQYF. As DNA, the CDR3 is TGCAGTGCTAGAGACAGGGGGCTCGACAGGACCCAGTACTTC.

In its sample, this clonotype was seen many times. V usage is TRBV5-4 and J usage is TRBJ1-2, with D possibly being TRBD1 (5 bases). Germline V CDR1 and CDR2: SGHNT, YYREEE (reference sequence). CDR3 length equals 13 residues. Trimming removed 5 bases at V and 4 bases at J, with 12 bases between. Here the CDR3 reads CASRAGTAYGYTF. In DNA, the CDR3 is TGTGCCAGCAGAGCCGGGACGGCCTATGGCTACACCTTC. The full variable domain, rest sourced from reference TRBV5-4 and TRBJ1-2, is ETGVTQSPTHLIKTRGQQVTLRCSSQSGHNTVSWYQQALGQGPQFIFQYYREEENGRGNFPPRFSGLQFPNYSSELNVNALELDDSALYLCASRAGTAYGYTFGSGTRLTVV.

A remark on this clonotype: Because the CDR3 is missing its conserved closing phenylalanine or tryptophan, this is likely a read error. The chain links TRBV28 to TRBJ2-7; TRBD2 might be the D (5 bases). CDR1 is MDHEN and CDR2 is SYDVKM in the germline V gene. This CDR3 is 16 amino acids long. V lost 7 bases and J 4 bases, leaving 23 bases between the germline ends. CDR3 amino acids: CASTATGRAEGYEQYS. CDR3 bases: TGTGCCAGCACCGCAACCGGTAGGGCCGAGGGTTACGAGCAGTACTCC.

This clonotype has at least ten counts. The CDR3 coding sequence is TGTGCCAGCAGTTTTGGGACAGGGAAGAGCTCTGGGGCCAACGTCCTGACTTTC. It specifies CASSFGTGKSSGANVLTF. V gene TRBV12-3 or TRBV12-4 combines with J gene TRBJ2-6; 9 nucleotides align to TRBD1. V gave up 3 bases and J gave up 0 bases; unmatched junction bases: 6. The CDR3 totals 18 residues.